This is a list of T cell receptor beta chains from one sample in a study of cytomegalovirus exposure and HLA in healthy donors. Measured with immunoSEQ multiplex PCR; TCRdb has only the in-frame clones, and not every one. The table lists about 160,000 clones, around 90% of them singletons. The source material was PBMCs. The receptors originated from a woman younger than 45 in good health and CMV-seronegative. CDR3s leave out the opening cysteine and the closing phenylalanine or tryptophan. Clone size is stated in some rows and not others, as once, few, many or a class when expanded.

clone size	CDR3 length	J gene	V gene	CDR3 protein
NA	11	TRBJ1-2	TRBV10-2	ASTQGLGYGYT
NA	13	TRBJ2-5	TRBV7-2	ASSLRRGSLETQY
NA	14	TRBJ2-7	TRBV12-5	ASGLGRREGHYEQY
NA	12	TRBJ2-3	TRBV7-2	ASRPAGAGDTQY
NA	12	TRBJ2-7	TRBV7-9	ASSSGQGTYEQY
NA	13	TRBJ2-1	TRBV28	ASSLLGGALNEQF
NA	14	TRBJ2-2	TRBV12-5	ASGLVSGGATGELF
few	16	TRBJ2-5	TRBV13	ASSLTSGGSGQGVGQY
NA	12	TRBJ1-1	TRBV5-1	ASSENRGGTEAF
NA	12	TRBJ2-7	TRBV6-5	ASSRGTGPYEQY
NA	12	TRBJ1-5	TRBV5-8	ASSLRTANQPQH
NA	14	TRBJ1-2	TRBV6-1	ASSEGKSSVAYGYT
NA	12	TRBJ1-1	TRBV19	ASIPGGGVPEAF
NA	11	TRBJ2-3	TRBV5-6	ATTQGRVGTQY
NA	14	TRBJ2-3	TRBV7-9	AIRAPQRGGTDTQY
NA	11	TRBJ2-1	TRBV6-1	ASSEADRLEQF
NA	14	TRBJ1-2	TRBV19	ASSDRTGGLNYGYT
NA	15	TRBJ2-1	TRBV27	ASSLAGASLDNNEQF
once	10	TRBJ1-2	TRBV13	ASSPGLSGYT
NA	12	TRBJ2-7	TRBV19	ASSPDRSSYEQY
NA	13	TRBJ2-4	TRBV14	ASSPGQSTWNIQY
NA	13	TRBJ2-7	TRBV5-1	ASSPRDGLRLEQY
NA	15	TRBJ2-7	TRBV27	ASSLSGSGGPPYEQY
NA	14	TRBJ1-1	TRBV18	ASSSIDLTGGTEAF
NA	13	TRBJ2-2	TRBV5-4	AQYRGGGDTGELF
NA	12	TRBJ2-5	TRBV2	ASSEWEGGETQY
NA	14	TRBJ2-2	TRBV27	ASSPWDRGNTGELF
NA	12	TRBJ2-7	TRBV29-1	SVEGQGRPYEQY
NA	13	TRBJ2-7	TRBV16	ASSEASDRAYEQY
few	14	TRBJ2-1	TRBV5-6	ASSLAWFQSYNEQF
NA	12	TRBJ1-2	TRBV7-2	ASSLSRDRGGYT
once	12	TRBJ1-6	TRBV10-1	ASSEWQRDSPLH
NA	14	TRBJ2-3	TRBV7-6	ASSLGQGFGTDTQY
NA	11	TRBJ2-7	TRBV30	AWRQGLFYEQY
NA	10	TRBJ2-7	TRBV5-1	ASSFTGDEQY
NA	14	TRBJ2-5	TRBV11-2	ASSLGTSGGQETQY
NA	16	TRBJ2-2	TRBV27	ASSPLRLAGGITGELF
NA	13	TRBJ2-7	TRBV29-1	GVRLLAGNDYEQY
NA	12	TRBJ1-1	TRBV5-1	ASSLVGGNTEAF
once	14	TRBJ2-4	TRBV4-2	ASSHLREGLGNIQY
NA	14	TRBJ2-2	TRBV9	ASSFTGTSRTGELF
NA	12	TRBJ2-2	TRBV5-1	ASSLGLGLGELF
NA	12	TRBJ2-3	TRBV5-1	ASSTGLGVDTQY
few	13	TRBJ2-5	TRBV15	ATSRERGGQETQY
NA	12	TRBJ2-7	TRBV4-1	ASSQGTGTYEQY
NA	13	TRBJ2-7	TRBV27	ASSSTHRISYEQY
NA	15	TRBJ2-1	TRBV11-3	ASSLTPLAGDTHEQF
NA	14	TRBJ2-2	TRBV21-1	ASSKAHDRTTGELF
NA	13	TRBJ2-7	TRBV7-2	ASSFQAGDPYEQY
NA	16	TRBJ2-3	TRBV5-1	ASSLLAGAPSSTDTQY
NA	14	TRBJ2-2	TRBV7-2	ASTYPGGAITGELF
once	17	TRBJ2-3	TRBV2	ATRTHLAGGTDRRDTQY
NA	14	TRBJ2-7	TRBV10-1	ASSSARTGRGGEQY
NA	14	TRBJ2-7	TRBV27	ASSLFSGLAGSEQY
NA	12	TRBJ1-3	TRBV4-3	ASSQDRFGNTIY
NA	12	TRBJ1-4	TRBV28	ATLKRGTNEKLF